The 12 T cell receptor beta chains below all came from one sample that was sequenced in a study of blood T cell repertoires in COVID-19. The data were produced by immunoSEQ multiplex PCR, yet TCRdb's version contains in-frame clones alone and is incomplete. The sample lists about 340,000 clones; about 86% were seen once. Specimen: peripheral blood. The receptors stem from a man aged 25 to 40 with active or convalescent COVID-19.

The V call is TRBV6-2 or TRBV6-3, the J call TRBJ2-2; 10 bases map to TRBD2. CDR1 and CDR2 from the germline V gene are MNHEY and SVGEGT. This CDR3 has 15 amino acids. V lost 6 bases and J lost 5; bases outside the gene matches: 6. The CDR3 DNA reads TGTGCCAGCAGCCCTAGCGGGGGAGATACCGGGGAGCTGTTTTTT. Its translation: CASSPSGGDTGELFF.

The V call is TRBV9, the J call TRBJ2-2, with a possible D match to TRBD2 (6 bases). Trimming took off 3 bases at V and 3 bases at J, with 15 bases between the two ends. The CDR3 consists of 16 residues. CDR1 is SGDLS, CDR2 YYNGEE, per germline. CDR3 nucleotides: TGTGCCAGCAGCGCCCGGGGCGGGGAGGACACCGGGGAGCTGTTTTTT. It translates to CASSARGGEDTGELFF.

The CDR3 coding sequence is TGTGCCACCAGTGAACGCGGCGGGAGAGACAATGAGCAGTTCTTC. It encodes CATSERGGRDNEQFF. V is TRBV24-1 and J is TRBJ2-1, with 7 positions matching TRBD2. The CDR3 extends over 15 amino acids. Germline V lookup: CDR1 KGHDR, CDR2 SFDVKD. The trim removed 4 bases at V and 5 bases at J, leaving 7 bases unmatched.

The chain has TRBV24-1 and TRBJ1-5; TRBD1 might be the D (5 bases). The CDR3 extends over 15 amino acids. Germline V gene data show CDR1 as KGHDR and CDR2 as SFDVKD. Trimming took off 1 base at V and 4 bases at J, with 10 bases between the two ends. The CDR3 spells CATSDLLKGNQPQHF. The CDR3 DNA sequence: TGTGCCACCAGTGATTTATTGAAGGGGAATCAGCCCCAGCATTTT.

This chain connects TRBV6-6 to TRBJ1-4; 9 nucleotides agree with TRBD1. The CDR3 has 14 amino acids. Germline lookup yields CDR1 MNHNY and CDR2 SVGAGI (reference sequence). V trimming: 6 bases; J trimming: 7 bases; junction bases outside the gene matches: 6. This chain's CDR3 is CASRPGQGGEKLFF. The CDR3 DNA is TGTGCCAGCAGACCGGGACAGGGCGGTGAAAAACTGTTTTTT.

The genes are TRBV15 and TRBJ2-1; TRBD2 aligns across 11 bases. The CDR3 contains 14 residues. Germline loops: CDR1 LNHNV, CDR2 YYDKDF (reference sequence). With V trimmed by 1 base and J by 9 bases, 2 bases remained unmatched. CDR3 in DNA: TGTGCCACCAGCAGAGTGCTAGCGGGAGGTGAGCAGTTCTTC. It codes for CATSRVLAGGEQFF.

The chain combines TRBV11-2 with TRBJ1-1; the D is unclear. The germline gives CDR1 SGHAT, CDR2 FQNNGV. V lost 5 bases and J 1 base, leaving 14 bases between the germline ends. The CDR3 extends over 15 amino acids. CDR3 amino acids: CASSLVQRQNTEAFF. For the CDR3, the DNA is TGTGCCAGCAGCCTAGTACAGAGACAGAACACTGAAGCTTTCTTT.

V usage is TRBV11-2 and J usage is TRBJ1-2; weak D call: TRBD1 (5 bases). The CDR3 is 12 amino acids. V shed 3 bases and J shed 7 bases, with 9 bases lying between them. Per the germline V gene, CDR1 is SGHAT and CDR2 is FQNNGV. DNA of the CDR3: TGTGCCAGCAGCTTCAGGGAAGCTGGCTACACCTTC. It encodes CASSFREAGYTF.

As to this clone: Other DNA sequences in the sample encode the same CDR3. The J gene is TRBJ1-3, the V gene TRBV29-1; no clear D. The length of the CDR3 is 12 residues. V was shortened by 0 bases and J by 4 bases, with 4 bases between the two germline ends. CDR1 and CDR2 from the germline V gene are SQVTM and ANQGSEA. The CDR3 loop is CSVEDPGNTIYF. The CDR3, as DNA: TGCAGCGTTGAAGACCCAGGAAACACCATATATTTT.

The sample holds one count of this clone. This chain links TRBV21-1 with TRBJ1-6. TRBV21-1 is an annotated pseudogene. This CDR3 has 10 amino acids. DNA for the CDR3: TGTGCCAACCCTTTAGCTCCCCTCCACTTT. This codes for CANPLAPLHF.

This rearrangement joins TRBV27 to TRBJ1-5, with D unresolved. Germline values: CDR1 MNHEY, CDR2 SMNVEV (reference sequence). The CDR3 is 13 amino acids. V was clipped by 6 bases and J by 5 bases, with 11 bases between them. This chain's CDR3 is CASSPPSYQPQHF. The CDR3 bases are TGTGCCAGCAGCCCTCCGAGCTATCAGCCCCAGCATTTT.

The chain recombines TRBV5-1 with TRBJ2-3; 9 bases match TRBD2. The V segment lost 4 bases and the J segment 2 bases; nucleotides outside the gene matches: 2. Germline V gene lookup returns CDR1 SGHRS and CDR2 YFSETQ. The CDR3 covers 14 residues. In DNA, the CDR3 is TGCGCCAGCAGCCCTAGCGGGGCCACAGATACGCAGTATTTT. Translating it yields CASSPSGATDTQYF.